The 9 T cell receptor beta chains reported below all come from one sample, sequenced in a study of T cell responses to AZD1222 COVID-19 vaccine. Here immunoSEQ multiplex PCR was the method, and the copy in TCRdb shows in-frame clones only, minus some. The sample lists 250,000 to 300,000 clones; around 93% were seen once. The starting material was peripheral blood, obtained 28 days after the second AZD1222 dose. The receptors here all came from an adult who received the AZD1222 COVID-19 vaccine.

V gene TRBV7-2 combines with J gene TRBJ2-7, with D hard to call. Trimming stripped 0 bases from V and 7 bases from J, with 4 bases between. Germline V CDR1 and CDR2: SGHTA, FQGNSA. The CDR3 spans 11 residues. The CDR3 sequence is CASSLAGEQYF. The CDR3 nucleotides read TGTGCCAGCAGCTTAGCTGGGGAGCAGTACTTC.

The CDR3 loop reads CAISPAGTDTQYF. The DNA for the CDR3 is TGTGCCATCAGTCCTGCGGGCACAGATACGCAGTATTTT. The chain couples TRBV10-3 to TRBJ2-3; no definite D call. V lost 5 bases to trimming and J lost 1 base, with 7 bases between them. The CDR3 contains 13 residues. Germline CDR1 reads ENHRY; CDR2 reads SYGVKD.

The chain joins TRBV7-9 to TRBJ2-5; tentative D call: TRBD2 (5 bases). There are 15 residues in the CDR3. Deletions cut 5 bases from V and 1 base from J, with 14 bases between. Looked up from germline, CDR1 is SEHNR and CDR2 is FQNEAQ (reference sequence). The CDR3 spells CASSPREGLQETQYF. The CDR3 coding sequence is TGTGCCAGCAGCCCACGAGAAGGACTCCAAGAGACCCAGTACTTC.

This sequence joins TRBV4-2 and TRBJ1-1; D is unclear. The ends were cut back, 0 bases at V and 9 bases at J, with 8 bases in the middle. Germline V lookup: CDR1 LGHNA, CDR2 YNFKEQ. CDR3 length: 12 amino acids. The CDR3 bases are TGTGCCAGCAGCCAAGATCCCGGGAAAGCTTTCTTT. Amino acid sequence: CASSQDPGKAFF.

The chain employs TRBV4-3 and TRBJ1-1, with D possibly matching TRBD1 (5 bases). The CDR3 consists of 14 residues. V was cut by 4 bases and J by 6 bases, with 15 bases left in between. Germline V gives CDR1 LGHNA, CDR2 YSLEER. The CDR3 here is CASSLGRGKAEAFF. Here the CDR3 DNA reads TGCGCCAGCAGCCTTGGGAGGGGCAAGGCTGAAGCTTTCTTT.

The gene calls are TRBV6-1 and TRBJ1-3; D is undetermined. This CDR3 comprises 19 residues. CDR1 and CDR2 from the germline V gene are MNHNS and SASEGT. V lost 0 bases to trimming and J lost 0 bases, with 18 bases between them. CDR3 DNA: TGTGCCAGCAGTGAAGCTCCTAGGAGCAGGTCTTCCTCTGGAAACACCATATATTTT. This sequence encodes CASSEAPRSRSSSGNTIYF.

This rearrangement joins TRBV12-3 or TRBV12-4 to TRBJ2-7; D not resolved. There are 11 residues in the CDR3. V was shortened by 6 bases and J by 0 bases, with 3 bases between the two germline ends. Written as DNA, the CDR3 is TGTGCCAGCAGCTTCTCCTACGAGCAGTACTTC. Translating it yields CASSFSYEQYF.

This CDR3 is CASSLSGQGGYTF. The CDR3 DNA reads as TGTGCCAGCAGCTTATCTGGACAGGGCGGCTACACCTTC. The chain combines TRBV7-3 with TRBJ1-2; 8 bases align to TRBD1. V lost 2 bases to trimming and J lost 8 bases; unmatched junction nucleotides: 4. Germline CDR1 SGHTA, CDR2 FQGTGA. This CDR3 has 13 residues. Full variable domain (remainder filled in from reference TRBV7-3 and TRBJ1-2): GAGVSQTPSNKVTEKGKYVELRCDPISGHTALYWYRQSLGQGPEFLIYFQGTGAADDSGLPNDRFFAVRPEGSVSTLKIQRTERGDSAVYLCASSLSGQGGYTFGSGTRLTVV.

The V call is TRBV7-9, the J call TRBJ2-2, with D maybe TRBD1 (5 bases). This CDR3 is built from 15 residues. Trimming removed 3 bases at V and 5 bases at J, with 13 bases between. Germline values: CDR1 SEHNR, CDR2 FQNEAQ (reference sequence). The CDR3 bases are TGTGCCAGCAGCTTGGGGCCGTCGCAGACCGGGGAGCTGTTTTTT. Amino acids: CASSLGPSQTGELFF.